This entry lists 19 T cell receptor beta chains sequenced from one sample in a study of blood T cells in healthy people across ages. Then a second PCR, running about 6 to 11 cycles, was carried out with a sample-barcoded 5' primer and a J-beta primer mix. TCRdb analysed the 5' RACE reads with MiXCR anew, one entry per CDR3 protein. Of hundreds of thousands of distinct CDR3 sequences listed, roughly 50% are singletons. Sequencing used blood. The receptors originated from a man aged 25-40 years in good health.

The chain has TRBV6-1 and TRBJ2-1; D may be TRBD2 (5 bases). Germline V gene sequence: CDR1 MNHNS, CDR2 SASEGT. This CDR3 is 12 amino acids long. Trimming removed 8 bases from V and 7 bases from J, with 12 bases in between. CDR3 DNA: TGTGCCAGCGAGGGAGAGCGGAATGAGCAGTTCTTC. The encoded protein is CASEGERNEQFF.

The V and J genes are TRBV28 and TRBJ2-5, with TRBD2 matching 16 bases. The CDR3 has 17 amino acids. The junction had 12 bases not matched to a gene; V was cut back by 3 bases and J by 11 bases. Germline V gives CDR1 MDHEN, CDR2 SYDVKM. As DNA, the CDR3 is TGTGCCAGCAGTTTGGGGACTAGCGGGAGGGCCATGTGGGAGCAGTACTTC. Its translation: CASSLGTSGRAMWEQYF.

This chain joins TRBV11-2 and TRBJ2-5, with 10 bases that match TRBD2. The J call may be mistaken, given a closer DNA end match to TRBJ2-7. The CDR3 covers 14 residues. From germline, CDR1 is SGHAT and CDR2 FQNNGV. CDR3 nucleotide sequence: TGTGCCAGCAGGGCGAGCGGGGGGGCCCTCGAGCAGTACTTC. Translated, it gives CASRASGGALEQYF.

The sample holds a few counts of this clonotype. Here the CDR3 DNA reads TGTGCCACCCCCCAGGGATGCGGGGAGCTGTTTTTT. Its protein is CATPQGCGELFF. The chain recombines TRBV21-1 with TRBJ2-2; the table's D call of TRBD1 was not tested on the DNA. TRBV21-1 is noted as a pseudogene. The CDR3 has 12 amino acids.

This clonotype came up once. A read error is possible here, since a much larger clone lies one base away. V is TRBV20-1 and J is TRBJ1-2, with D hard to call. There are 13 residues in the CDR3. Germline V gene lookup returns CDR1 DFQATT and CDR2 SNEGSKA (reference sequence). CDR3: CSALGYTNYDYTF. The CDR3 nucleotides read TGCAGTGCCTTGGGGTATACGAACTATGACTACACCTTC.

The rearrangement uses TRBV15 and TRBJ1-4, with a weak D call TRBD1 (6 bases). V was pared by 4 bases and J by 6 bases, with 15 bases between. The CDR3 covers 15 residues. Germline V gene data show CDR1 as LNHNV and CDR2 as YYDKDF (reference sequence). CDR3 nucleotide sequence: TGTGCCACCAGCACAGGGGCAGGCAGGGATGAAAAACTGTTTTTT. Its protein product is CATSTGAGRDEKLFF.

The chain couples TRBV4-1 to TRBJ1-1; TRBD1 agrees at 7 bases. CDR3 length equals 16 residues. CDR1 is MGHRA, CDR2 YSYEKL, per germline. Unmatched junction bases numbered 7, after V lost 2 bases and J lost 1 base. The CDR3 reads CASSQSARTGNTEAFF. In nucleotides, the CDR3 is TGCGCCAGCAGCCAATCTGCCCGGACAGGGAACACTGAAGCTTTCTTT.

This clonotype was seen many times. The chain employs TRBV11-3 and TRBJ2-1, with TRBD2 as a possible D gene (5 bases). The CDR3 loop spans 15 amino acids. The V and J ends lost 3 bases and 0 bases respectively, with 9 bases between them. Germline lookup yields CDR1 SGHNT and CDR2 YENEEA. Here the CDR3 DNA reads TGTGCCAGCAGCTTCGGGAACCGCTCCTACAATGAGCAGTTCTTC. Amino acids: CASSFGNRSYNEQFF.

The chain has TRBV10-3 and TRBJ2-3, with D possibly called TRBD1 or TRBD2 (5 bases each). This CDR3 comprises 14 residues. The V and J ends lost 8 bases and 2 bases respectively, with 14 bases between them. Per germline, CDR1 ENHRY and CDR2 SYGVKD. This CDR3 reads CAIRGRVDTDTQYF. Written as DNA, the CDR3 is TGTGCCATCCGGGGCAGGGTGGACACAGATACGCAGTATTTT.

This clonotype was counted only a few times. V usage is TRBV5-4 and J usage is TRBJ2-7; possible D gene TRBD2, 5 bases. The CDR3 loop spans 14 amino acids. Germline values: CDR1 SGHNT, CDR2 YYREEE (reference sequence). V gave up 0 bases and J gave up 0 bases, with 7 bases separating them. The CDR3 sequence: CASSLERNSYEQYF. The CDR3 DNA reads TGTGCCAGCAGCTTGGAGCGGAACTCCTACGAGCAGTACTTC.

This clonotype was seen more than once but under ten times. The CDR3 DNA reads as TGTGCCAGCACCCCATGGGGATTACAACGCAATGAGCAGTACTTC. This encodes CASTPWGLQRNEQYF. This chain links TRBV12-3 or TRBV12-4 with TRBJ2-5; D unclear. V gave up 7 bases and J gave up 11 bases, with 26 bases separating them. The CDR3 has 15 residues.

This chain connects TRBV5-6 to TRBJ1-5; D is perhaps TRBD1 (6 bases). The germline V gene has CDR1 SGHDT and CDR2 YYEEEE. V lost 4 bases and J lost 6, with 11 bases in between. This CDR3 has 13 amino acids. Written as DNA, the CDR3 is TGTGCCAGCAGCGAGGGGGTCTTTCAGCCCCAGCATTTT. The encoded protein is CASSEGVFQPQHF.

The V and J genes are TRBV10-3 and TRBJ2-7, with 10 bases lining up with TRBD2. The DNA end is a closer match to TRBJ2-5, so the J assignment may be wrong. The V gene's germline CDR1 is ENHRY and CDR2 SYGVKD. This CDR3 is built from 15 residues. The CDR3 sequence: CAISDLAGAGETQYF. DNA of the CDR3: TGTGCCATCAGTGACCTAGCGGGAGCGGGAGAGACCCAGTACTTC.

The chain couples TRBV7-9 to TRBJ2-4; 8 bases fit TRBD1. The CDR3 covers 15 residues. V dropped 6 bases and J dropped 2; count of bases not matched to a gene: 6. CDR1 and CDR2 from the germline V gene are SEHNR and FQNEAQ (reference sequence). This CDR3 is CASRETGVSKNIQYF. In nucleotides, the CDR3 is TGTGCCAGCAGGGAGACAGGGGTTTCCAAAAACATTCAGTACTTC.

This clonotype came up a few times. This sequence joins TRBV28 and TRBJ2-7; D may be TRBD1 (6 bases). The CDR3 length is 11 residues. V lost 5 bases and J lost 7, with 9 bases in between. Germline assignment: CDR1 MDHEN and CDR2 SYDVKM. The CDR3 protein is CASSIGGEQYF. The CDR3 DNA follows: TGTGCCAGCAGTATAGGGGGTGAGCAGTACTTC.

For this clonotype: The junction differs from germline at one of its ends, possibly a read error. The rearrangement joins TRBV20-1 to TRBJ2-1; D ambiguous. Germline V gene data show CDR1 as DFQATT and CDR2 as SNEGSKA (reference sequence). The CDR3 is made up of 14 amino acids. CDR3 protein: CSVRGPLGSNEQFF. In DNA form, the CDR3 reads TGCAGTGTTAGAGGCCCCCTGGGGTCCAATGAGCAGTTCTTC.

The chain uses TRBV10-3 and TRBJ1-2; D may be TRBD1 (5 bases). The germline gives CDR1 ENHRY, CDR2 SYGVKD. V was trimmed by 9 bases and J by 0 bases, leaving 11 bases between them. The CDR3 contains 13 residues. The DNA for the CDR3 is TGTGCCATAGGCAGGGCTTCTAACTATGGCTACACCTTC. Protein: CAIGRASNYGYTF.

About this clonotype: A read error is possible here, since a much larger clone lies one base away. The rearrangement joins TRBV29-1 to TRBJ1-5; the D gene is possibly TRBD1 (6 bases). V lost 4 bases and J lost 6, with 13 bases in between. The CDR3 length is 13 residues. The V gene's germline CDR1 is SQVTM and CDR2 ANQGSEA. The CDR3 DNA reads as TGCAGCGTTGGACGGGGGGCTACTCAGCCCCAGCATTTT. As protein: CSVGRGATQPQHF.

Concerning this clonotype itself: One end of the junction varies from germline; a read error may be responsible. The J gene is TRBJ2-7, the V gene TRBV24-1; tentative D call: TRBD1 (6 bases). The CDR3 runs 14 residues. Germline CDR1 and CDR2: KGHDR and SFDVKD. CDR3 sequence: CTTSDTDRIHEQYF. The CDR3 nucleotides read TGTACCACCAGTGACACGGACAGAATCCACGAGCAGTACTTC.